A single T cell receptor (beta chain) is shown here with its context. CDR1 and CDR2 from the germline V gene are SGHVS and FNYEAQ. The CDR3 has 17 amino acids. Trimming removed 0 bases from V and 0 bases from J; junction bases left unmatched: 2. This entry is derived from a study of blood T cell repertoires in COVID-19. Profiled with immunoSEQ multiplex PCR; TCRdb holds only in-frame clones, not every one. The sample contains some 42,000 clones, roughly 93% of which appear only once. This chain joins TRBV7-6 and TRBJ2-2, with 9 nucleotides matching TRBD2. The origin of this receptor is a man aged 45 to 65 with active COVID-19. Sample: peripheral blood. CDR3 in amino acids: CASSLATSGSNTGELFF. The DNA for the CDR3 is TGTGCCAGCAGCTTAGCGACTAGCGGTTCGAACACCGGGGAGCTGTTTTTT.